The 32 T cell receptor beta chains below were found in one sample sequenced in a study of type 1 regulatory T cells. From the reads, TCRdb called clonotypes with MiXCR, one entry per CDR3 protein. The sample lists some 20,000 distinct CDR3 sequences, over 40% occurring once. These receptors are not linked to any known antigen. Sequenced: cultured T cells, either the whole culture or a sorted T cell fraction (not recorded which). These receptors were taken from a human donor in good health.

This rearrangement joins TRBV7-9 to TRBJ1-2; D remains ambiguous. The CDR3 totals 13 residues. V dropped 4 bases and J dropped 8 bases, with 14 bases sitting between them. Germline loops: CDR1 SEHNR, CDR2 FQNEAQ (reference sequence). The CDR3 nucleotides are TGTGCCAGCAGCTCCGGGATTATCGGGGGCTACACCTTC. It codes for CASSSGIIGGYTF.

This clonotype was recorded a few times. CDR3 sequence (DNA): TGTGCCAGCTTTTGGGCACTCGCTAACTATGGCTACACCTTC. It yields the protein CASFWALANYGYTF. V usage is TRBV6-1 and J usage is TRBJ1-2; the D is unclear. The CDR3 loop spans 14 amino acids. V was cut by 8 bases and J by 0 bases, with 13 bases left in between. Germline CDR1 and CDR2: MNHNS and SASEGT.

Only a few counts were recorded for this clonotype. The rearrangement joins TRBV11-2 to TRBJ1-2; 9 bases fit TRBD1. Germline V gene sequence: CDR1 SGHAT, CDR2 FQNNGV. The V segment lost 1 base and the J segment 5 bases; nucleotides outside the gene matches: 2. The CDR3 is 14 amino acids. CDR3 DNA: TGTGCCAGCAGCTTAGCCGGGACAGGGTATGGCTACACCTTC. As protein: CASSLAGTGYGYTF.

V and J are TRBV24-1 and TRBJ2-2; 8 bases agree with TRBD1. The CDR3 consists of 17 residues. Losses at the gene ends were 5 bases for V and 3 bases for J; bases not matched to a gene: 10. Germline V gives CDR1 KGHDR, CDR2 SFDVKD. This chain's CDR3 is CATSAPEQGADTGELFF. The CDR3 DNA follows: TGTGCCACCAGTGCCCCGGAGCAGGGGGCAGACACCGGGGAGCTGTTTTTT.

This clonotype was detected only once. Here the CDR3 DNA reads TGTGCCGTCGGGACTAGCGGAATTTACAATGAGCAGTTCTTC. Encoded protein: CAVGTSGIYNEQFF. The chain uses TRBV10-3 and TRBJ2-1, with 11 bases matching TRBD2. Germline V CDR1 and CDR2: ENHRY, SYGVKD. CDR3 length: 14 residues. The V and J ends lost 11 bases and 4 bases, in that order; junction bases with no gene match: 7.

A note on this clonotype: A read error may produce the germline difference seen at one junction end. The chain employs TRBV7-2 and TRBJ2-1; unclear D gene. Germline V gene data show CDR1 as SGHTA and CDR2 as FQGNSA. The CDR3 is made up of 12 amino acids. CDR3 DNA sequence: TGTGCCAGCAGGCCCACTCCCAATGGGCAGTTCTTC. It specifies CASRPTPNGQFF.

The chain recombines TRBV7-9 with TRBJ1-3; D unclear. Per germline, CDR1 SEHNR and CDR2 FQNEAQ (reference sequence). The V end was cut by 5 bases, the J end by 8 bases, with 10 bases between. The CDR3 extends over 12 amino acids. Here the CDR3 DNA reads TGTGCCAGCAGCGGCGACGGTTACACCATATATTTT. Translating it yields CASSGDGYTIYF.

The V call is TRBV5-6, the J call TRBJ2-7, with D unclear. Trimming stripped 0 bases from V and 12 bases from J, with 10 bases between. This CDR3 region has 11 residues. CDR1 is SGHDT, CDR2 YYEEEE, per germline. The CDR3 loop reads CASSLGALRYF. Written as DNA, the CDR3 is TGTGCCAGCAGCTTGGGGGCCTTGAGGTACTTC.

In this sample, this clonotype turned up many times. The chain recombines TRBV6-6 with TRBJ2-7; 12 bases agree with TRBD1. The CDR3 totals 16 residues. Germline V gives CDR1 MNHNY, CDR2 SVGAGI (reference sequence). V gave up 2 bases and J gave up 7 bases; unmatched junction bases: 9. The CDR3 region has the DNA TGTGCCAGCAGTTACGGACCGGGACAGGGGGCAAGGGAGCAGTACTTC. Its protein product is CASSYGPGQGAREQYF.

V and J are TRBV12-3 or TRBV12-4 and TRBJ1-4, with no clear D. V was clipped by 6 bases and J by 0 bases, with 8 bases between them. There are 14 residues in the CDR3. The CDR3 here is CASRESATNEKLFF. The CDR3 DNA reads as TGTGCCAGCAGGGAGAGTGCAACTAATGAAAAACTGTTTTTT.

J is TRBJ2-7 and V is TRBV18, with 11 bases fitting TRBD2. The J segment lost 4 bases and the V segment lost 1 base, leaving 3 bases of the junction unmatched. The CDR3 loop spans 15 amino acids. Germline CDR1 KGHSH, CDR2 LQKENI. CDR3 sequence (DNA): TGTGCCAGCTCACCACGCGCTAGCGGGGGGTACGAGCAGTACTTC. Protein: CASSPRASGGYEQYF. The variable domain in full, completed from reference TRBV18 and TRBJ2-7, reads NAGVMQNPRHLVRRRGQEARLRCSPMKGHSHVYWYRQLPEEGLKFMVYLQKENIIDESGMPKERFSAEFPKEGPSILRIQQVVRGDSAAYFCASSPRASGGYEQYFGPGTRLTVT.

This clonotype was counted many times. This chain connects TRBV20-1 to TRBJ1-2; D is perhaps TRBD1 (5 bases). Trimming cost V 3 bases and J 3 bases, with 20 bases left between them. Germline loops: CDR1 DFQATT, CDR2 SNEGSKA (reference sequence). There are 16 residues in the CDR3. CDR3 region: CSASANWGGSHYGYTF. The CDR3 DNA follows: TGCAGTGCTAGCGCTAATTGGGGGGGGTCGCACTATGGCTACACCTTC.

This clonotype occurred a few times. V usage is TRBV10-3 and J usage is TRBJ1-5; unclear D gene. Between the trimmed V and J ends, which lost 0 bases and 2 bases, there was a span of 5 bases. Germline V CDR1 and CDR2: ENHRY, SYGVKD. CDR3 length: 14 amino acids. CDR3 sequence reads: CAISESVGNQPQHF. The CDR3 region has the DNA TGTGCCATCAGTGAGTCCGTAGGCAATCAGCCCCAGCATTTT.

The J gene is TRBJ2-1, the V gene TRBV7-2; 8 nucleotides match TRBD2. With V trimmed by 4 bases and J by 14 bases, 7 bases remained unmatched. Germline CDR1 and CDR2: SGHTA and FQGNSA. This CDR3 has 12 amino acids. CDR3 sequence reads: CASSYSGGREFF. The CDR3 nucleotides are TGTGCCAGCAGCTACAGCGGGGGCAGGGAGTTCTTC.

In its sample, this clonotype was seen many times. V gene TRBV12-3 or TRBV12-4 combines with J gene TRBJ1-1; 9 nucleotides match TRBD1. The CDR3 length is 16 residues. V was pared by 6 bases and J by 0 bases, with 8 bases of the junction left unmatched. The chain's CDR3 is CASSQGQGILNTEAFF. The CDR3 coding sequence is TGTGCCAGCAGCCAAGGACAGGGGATTCTGAACACTGAAGCTTTCTTT.

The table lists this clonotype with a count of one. The CDR3 spells CAWSQQMTYNSPLHF. DNA for the CDR3: TGTGCCTGGAGTCAGCAGATGACCTATAATTCACCCCTCCACTTT. The chain joins TRBV30 to TRBJ1-6; D remains unclear. CDR1 GTSNPN and CDR2 SVGIG come from the germline V gene (reference sequence). V shed 2 bases and J shed 2 bases, with 10 bases lying between them. The CDR3 length is 15 residues. Looking up the rest from reference TRBV30 and TRBJ1-6 gives the full variable domain: SQTIHQWPATLVQPVGSPLSLECTVEGTSNPNLYWYRQAAGRGLQLLFYSVGIGQISSEVPQNLSASRPQDRQFILSSKKLLLSDSGFYLCAWSQQMTYNSPLHFGNGTRLTVT.

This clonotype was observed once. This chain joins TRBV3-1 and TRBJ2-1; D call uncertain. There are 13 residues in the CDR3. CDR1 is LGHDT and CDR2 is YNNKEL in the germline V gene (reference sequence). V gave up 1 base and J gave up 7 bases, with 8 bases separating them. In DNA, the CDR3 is TGTGCCAGCAGCCAAGCAACCCAGAATGAGCAGTTCTTC. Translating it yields CASSQATQNEQFF.

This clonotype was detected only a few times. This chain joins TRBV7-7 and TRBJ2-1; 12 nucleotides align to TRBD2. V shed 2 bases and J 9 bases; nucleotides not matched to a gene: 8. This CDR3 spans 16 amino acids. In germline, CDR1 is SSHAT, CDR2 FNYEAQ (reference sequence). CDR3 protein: CASSLLAGGPYGEQFF. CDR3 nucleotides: TGTGCCAGCAGCTTACTAGCGGGGGGGCCCTACGGTGAGCAGTTCTTC.

The CDR3 sequence is CASSLGTASYEQYF. The CDR3 nucleotides are TGTGCCAGCAGTTTGGGGACAGCCTCCTACGAGCAGTACTTC. The V call is TRBV12-3 or TRBV12-4, the J call TRBJ2-7, with 7 bases fitting TRBD1. This CDR3 is built from 14 residues. V lost 3 bases, J lost 0 bases, and 2 bases stayed unmatched.

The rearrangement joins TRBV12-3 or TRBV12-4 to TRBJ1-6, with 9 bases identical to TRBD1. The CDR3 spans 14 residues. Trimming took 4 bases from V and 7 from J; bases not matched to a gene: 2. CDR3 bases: TGTGCCAGCAGTTACGGACAGGGGAATTCACCCCTCCACTTT. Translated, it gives CASSYGQGNSPLHF.

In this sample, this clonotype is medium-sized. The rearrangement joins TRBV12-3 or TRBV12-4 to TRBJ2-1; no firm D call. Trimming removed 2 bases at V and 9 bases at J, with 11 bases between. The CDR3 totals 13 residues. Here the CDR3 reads CASSLSQFAEQFF. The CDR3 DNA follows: TGTGCCAGCAGTTTAAGCCAGTTCGCTGAGCAGTTCTTC.

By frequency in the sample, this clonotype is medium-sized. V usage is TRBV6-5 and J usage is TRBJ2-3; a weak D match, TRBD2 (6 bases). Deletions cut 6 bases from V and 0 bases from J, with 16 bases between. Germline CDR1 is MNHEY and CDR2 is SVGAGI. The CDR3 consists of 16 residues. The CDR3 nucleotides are TGTGCCAGCAGACGGAGGGTGGGCAAAAGCACAGATACGCAGTATTTT. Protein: CASRRRVGKSTDTQYF.

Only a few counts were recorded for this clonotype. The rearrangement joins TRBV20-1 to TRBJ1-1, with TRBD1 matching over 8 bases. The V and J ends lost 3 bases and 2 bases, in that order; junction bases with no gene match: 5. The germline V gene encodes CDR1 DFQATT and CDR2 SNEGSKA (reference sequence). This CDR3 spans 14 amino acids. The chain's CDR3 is CSASDRGRNTEAFF. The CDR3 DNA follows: TGCAGTGCTAGCGACAGGGGCCGAAACACTGAAGCTTTCTTT.

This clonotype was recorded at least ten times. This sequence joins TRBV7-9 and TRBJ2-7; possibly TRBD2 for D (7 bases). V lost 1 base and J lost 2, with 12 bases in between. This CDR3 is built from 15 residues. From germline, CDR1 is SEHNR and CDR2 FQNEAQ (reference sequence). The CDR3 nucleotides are TGTGCCAGCAGCTTAGTGGGAGGGGGACCCTACGAGCAGTACTTC. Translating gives CASSLVGGGPYEQYF.

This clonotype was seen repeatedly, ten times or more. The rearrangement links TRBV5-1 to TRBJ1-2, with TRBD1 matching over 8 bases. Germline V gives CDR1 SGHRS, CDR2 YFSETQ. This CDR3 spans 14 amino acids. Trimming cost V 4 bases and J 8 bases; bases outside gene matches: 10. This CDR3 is CASSPSGQVLGYTF. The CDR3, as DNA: TGCGCCAGCAGCCCTTCGGGACAGGTGCTCGGCTACACCTTC.

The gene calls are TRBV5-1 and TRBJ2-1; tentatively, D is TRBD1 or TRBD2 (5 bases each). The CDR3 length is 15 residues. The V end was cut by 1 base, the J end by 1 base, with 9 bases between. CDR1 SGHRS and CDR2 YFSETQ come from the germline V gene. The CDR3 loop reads CASSLRGESYNEQFF. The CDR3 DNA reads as TGCGCCAGCAGCTTGCGGGGCGAGTCCTACAATGAGCAGTTCTTC. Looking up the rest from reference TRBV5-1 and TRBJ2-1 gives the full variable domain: KAGVTQTPRYLIKTRGQQVTLSCSPISGHRSVSWYQQTPGQGLQFLFEYFSETQRNKGNFPGRFSGRQFSNSRSEMNVSTLELGDSALYLCASSLRGESYNEQFFGPGTRLTVL.

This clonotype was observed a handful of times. The CDR3 reads CASSLARGANTGELFF. The DNA for the CDR3 is TGTGCCAGCAGCTTAGCGCGGGGGGCGAACACCGGGGAGCTGTTTTTT. This sequence joins TRBV7-6 and TRBJ2-2; TRBD2 agrees at 8 bases. The CDR3 covers 16 residues. CDR1 SGHVS and CDR2 FNYEAQ come from the germline V gene. The trim removed 0 bases at V and 0 bases at J, leaving 0 bases unmatched.

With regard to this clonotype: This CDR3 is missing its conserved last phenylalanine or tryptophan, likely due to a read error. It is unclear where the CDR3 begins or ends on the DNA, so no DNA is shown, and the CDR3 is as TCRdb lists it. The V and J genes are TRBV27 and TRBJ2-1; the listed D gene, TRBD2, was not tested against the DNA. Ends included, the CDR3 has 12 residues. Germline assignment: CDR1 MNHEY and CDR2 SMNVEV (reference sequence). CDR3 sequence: CASGSRGGALLL.

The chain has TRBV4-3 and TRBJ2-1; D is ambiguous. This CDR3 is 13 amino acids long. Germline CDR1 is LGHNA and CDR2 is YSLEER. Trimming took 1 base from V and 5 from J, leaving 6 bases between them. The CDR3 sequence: CASSQGLNNEQFF. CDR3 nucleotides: TGCGCCAGCAGCCAAGGGTTGAACAATGAGCAGTTCTTC.

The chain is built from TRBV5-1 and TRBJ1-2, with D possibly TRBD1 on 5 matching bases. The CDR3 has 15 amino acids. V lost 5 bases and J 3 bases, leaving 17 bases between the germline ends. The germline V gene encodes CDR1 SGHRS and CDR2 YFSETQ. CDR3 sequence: CASSEGPGSHYGYTF. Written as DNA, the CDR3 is TGCGCCAGCAGTGAGGGTCCAGGGAGCCACTATGGCTACACCTTC.

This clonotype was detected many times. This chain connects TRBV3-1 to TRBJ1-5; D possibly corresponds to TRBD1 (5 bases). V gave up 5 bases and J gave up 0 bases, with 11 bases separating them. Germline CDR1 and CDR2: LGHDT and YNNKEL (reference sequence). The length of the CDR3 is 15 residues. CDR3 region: CASSIGTFSNQPQHF. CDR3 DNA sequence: TGTGCCAGCAGCATCGGGACCTTTAGCAATCAGCCCCAGCATTTT.

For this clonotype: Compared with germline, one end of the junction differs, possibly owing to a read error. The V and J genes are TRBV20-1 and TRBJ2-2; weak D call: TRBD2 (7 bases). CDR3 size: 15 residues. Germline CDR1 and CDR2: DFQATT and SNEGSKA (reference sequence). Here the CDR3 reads CSARGGGGHTGELFF. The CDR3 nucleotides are TGCAGTGCCAGAGGGGGGGGAGGTCACACCGGGGAGCTGTTTTTT.